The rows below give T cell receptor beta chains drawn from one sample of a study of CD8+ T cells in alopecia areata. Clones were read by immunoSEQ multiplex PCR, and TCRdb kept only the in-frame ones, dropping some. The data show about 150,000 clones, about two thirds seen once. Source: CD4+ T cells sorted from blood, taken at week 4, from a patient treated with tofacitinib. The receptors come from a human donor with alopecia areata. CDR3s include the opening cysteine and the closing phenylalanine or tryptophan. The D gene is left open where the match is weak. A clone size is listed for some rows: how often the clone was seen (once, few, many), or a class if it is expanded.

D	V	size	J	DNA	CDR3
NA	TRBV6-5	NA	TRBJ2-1	TGTGCCAGCAGTGAACGTGGGAATGAGCAGTTCTTC	CASSERGNEQFF
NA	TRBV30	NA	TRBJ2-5	TGTGCCTGGAGTATTGATGATGAGACCCAGTACTTC	CAWSIDDETQYF
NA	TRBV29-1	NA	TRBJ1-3	TGCAGCGTTGATTATGGGGAAACCATATATTTT	CSVDYGETIYF
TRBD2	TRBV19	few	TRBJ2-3	TGTGCCTCCGGGACTAGCGGGGGGGCTGGCACAGATACGCAGTATTTT	CASGTSGGAGTDTQYF
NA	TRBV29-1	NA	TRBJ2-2	TGCAGCGTTCGGGAAGGGCTGGCAACCGGGGAGCTGTTTTTT	CSVREGLATGELFF
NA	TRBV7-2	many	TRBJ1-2	TGTGCCAGCAGCTTAGTCTCCATCCGGGGCTACACCTTC	CASSLVSIRGYTF
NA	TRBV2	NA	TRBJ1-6	TGTGCCAGCTTGCCAGGGTTGAATTCACCCCTCCACTTT	CASLPGLNSPLHF
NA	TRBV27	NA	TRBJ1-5	TGTGCCAGCTCACTCCAGGGCAATCAGCCCCAGCATTTT	CASSLQGNQPQHF
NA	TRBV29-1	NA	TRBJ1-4	TGCAGCGGAGGTCTGGCTAATGAAAAACTGTTTTTT	CSGGLANEKLFF
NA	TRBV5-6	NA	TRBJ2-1	TGTGCCAGCAGCTTGGAACACGGGGACCTCTACAATGAGCAGTTCTTC	CASSLEHGDLYNEQFF
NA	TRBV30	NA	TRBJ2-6	TGTGCCTGGCAGGAGGTGTTCGGCTCTGGGGCCAACGTCCTGACTTTC	CAWQEVFGSGANVLTF
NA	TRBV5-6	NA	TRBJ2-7	TGTGCCAGCAGCTTGGACACCTACGAGCAGTACTTC	CASSLDTYEQYF
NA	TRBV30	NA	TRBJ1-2	TGTGCCTGGAGTGTAATCCCCTATGGCTACACCTTC	CAWSVIPYGYTF
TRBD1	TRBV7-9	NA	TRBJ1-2	TGTGCCAGCATGCTGACAGGGTCGAACTATGGCTACACCTTC	CASMLTGSNYGYTF
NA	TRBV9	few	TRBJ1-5	TGTGCCAGCAGCCCGCGGGACACTCAGCCCCAGCATTTT	CASSPRDTQPQHF
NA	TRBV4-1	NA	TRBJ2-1	TGCGCCAGCAGCCAAGAGGGGCTTTCCTACAATGAGCAGTTCTTC	CASSQEGLSYNEQFF
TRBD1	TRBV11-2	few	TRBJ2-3	TGTGCCAGCAGACATTTTCGTTCTAGGGGGCGCGCAGATACGCAGTATTTT	CASRHFRSRGRADTQYF
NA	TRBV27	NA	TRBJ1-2	TGTGCCAGCTCACCTTCCGACAGTCTCTATGGCTACACCTTC	CASSPSDSLYGYTF
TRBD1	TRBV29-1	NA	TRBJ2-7	TGCAGCGTTGAAAGATTGACAGGGGGGCAGTACTTC	CSVERLTGGQYF
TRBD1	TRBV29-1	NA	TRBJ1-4	TGCAGCGCGGGACAGAGTAATGAAAAACTGTTTTTT	CSAGQSNEKLFF
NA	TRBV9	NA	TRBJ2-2	TGTGCCAGCAGCGTAGTGGGGACCGGGGAGCTGTTTTTT	CASSVVGTGELFF
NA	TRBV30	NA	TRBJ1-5	TGTGCCTGGAGTTCAGACTATACTCAGCCCCAGCATTTT	CAWSSDYTQPQHF
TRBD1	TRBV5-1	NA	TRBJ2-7	TGCGCCAGCAGCCCGACAGGGATTGCCTACGAGCAGTACTTC	CASSPTGIAYEQYF
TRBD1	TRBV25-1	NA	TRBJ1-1	TGTGCCAGCAGTAGCAGGGGGGACACTGAAGCTTTCTTT	CASSSRGDTEAFF
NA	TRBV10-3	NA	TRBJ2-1	TGTGCCATCAGTGAGTCGGGGGACAATGAGCAGTTCTTC	CAISESGDNEQFF
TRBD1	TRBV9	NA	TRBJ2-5	TGTGCCAGCAGCGTCGGGACAGTCCAAGAGACCCAGTACTTC	CASSVGTVQETQYF
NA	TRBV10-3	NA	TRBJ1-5	TGTGCCATCAGTGAGTCCGGACAGAACAATCAGCCCCAGCATTTT	CAISESGQNNQPQHF
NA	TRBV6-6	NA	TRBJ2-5	TGTGCCAGCAAATGGGGGGAGACCCAGTACTTC	CASKWGETQYF
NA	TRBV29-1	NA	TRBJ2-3	TGCAGCGTTGGACAGGTTATCACAGATACGCAGTATTTT	CSVGQVITDTQYF
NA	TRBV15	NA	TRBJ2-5	TGTGCCACCAGCAGAGATCTGGGGGCCGCCGGGGAGACCCAGTACTTC	CATSRDLGAAGETQYF
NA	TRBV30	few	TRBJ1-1	TGTGCCTGGAGTACTACGAACACTGAAGCTTTCTTT	CAWSTTNTEAFF
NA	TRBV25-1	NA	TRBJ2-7	TGTGCCAGCAGTGATGGCGCCTTCTACTACGAGCAGTACTTC	CASSDGAFYYEQYF
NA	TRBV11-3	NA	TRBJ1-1	TGTGCCAGCAGCTTTAACTCAGACACTGAAGCTTTCTTT	CASSFNSDTEAFF
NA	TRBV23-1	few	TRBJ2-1	TGCGCCAGCAGTCAACGTATCAGGGGAGATGAGCAGTTCTTC	CASSQRIRGDEQFF
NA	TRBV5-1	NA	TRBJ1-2	TGCGCCAGCAGCTTGTCAGGGCCTTTCGGCTACACCTTC	CASSLSGPFGYTF
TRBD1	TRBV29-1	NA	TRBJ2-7	TGCAGCGTCGCCTCACAGGGGTACGAGCAGTACTTC	CSVASQGYEQYF
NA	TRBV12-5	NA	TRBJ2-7	TGTGCTAGTGGTTTGGTACCGAACTCCTACGAGCAGTACTTC	CASGLVPNSYEQYF
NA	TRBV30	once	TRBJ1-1	TGTGCCTGGAGTCCGCCGGGAGCTTTCTTT	CAWSPPGAFF
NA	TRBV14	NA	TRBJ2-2	TGTGCCAGCAGCCAAGTCTCCTTCGGGGAGCTGTTTTTT	CASSQVSFGELFF
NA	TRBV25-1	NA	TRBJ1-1	TGTGCCAGCAGTGAGAGGACTGAAGCTTTCTTT	CASSERTEAFF
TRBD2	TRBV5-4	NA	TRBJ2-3	TGTGCCAGCAGCTTACGGACTAGCGGGGGCACAGATACGCAGTATTTT	CASSLRTSGGTDTQYF
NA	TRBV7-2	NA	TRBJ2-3	TGTGCCAGCAGCTTAGGCCTAGGAACCACAGATACGCAGTATTTT	CASSLGLGTTDTQYF
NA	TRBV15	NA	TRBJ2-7	TGTGCCACCAGCACCCGGGGGGCACTCTCCTACGAGCAGTACTTC	CATSTRGALSYEQYF
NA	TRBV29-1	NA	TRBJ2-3	TGCAGCGTTGTGCGGGGTCGCACAGATACGCAGTATTTT	CSVVRGRTDTQYF
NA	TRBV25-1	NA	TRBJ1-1	TGTGCCAGCAGTGCTCGCGGGGGGACTGAAGCTTTCTTT	CASSARGGTEAFF
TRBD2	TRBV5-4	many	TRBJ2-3	TGTGCCAGCAGCAGACGGGGGGGCACAGATACGCAGTATTTT	CASSRRGGTDTQYF
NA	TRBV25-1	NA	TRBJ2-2	TGTGCCAGCAGTGTCATTGCGAACACCGGGGAGCTGTTTTTT	CASSVIANTGELFF
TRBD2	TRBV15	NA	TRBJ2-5	TGTGCCACCAGCAGAGGTGAAACTAGCGGACAGACCCAGTACTTC	CATSRGETSGQTQYF
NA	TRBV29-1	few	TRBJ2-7	TGCAGCGCGGCGAAGTCGTCCTACGAGCAGTACTTC	CSAAKSSYEQYF
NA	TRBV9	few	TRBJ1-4	TGTGCCAGCAGCGTAGGAAGGATTCCGAATGAAAAACTGTTTTTT	CASSVGRIPNEKLFF
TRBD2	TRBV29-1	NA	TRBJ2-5	TGCAGCGCAACTAGCGGACAAGAGACCCAGTACTTC	CSATSGQETQYF
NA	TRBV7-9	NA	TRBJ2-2	TGTGCCAGCCTCCCTCTGGCGGGACGGCAGAACACCGGGGAGCTGTTTTTT	CASLPLAGRQNTGELFF
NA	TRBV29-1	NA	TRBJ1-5	TGCAGCGTTGAAGGACGGGGGAATCAGCCCCAGCATTTT	CSVEGRGNQPQHF
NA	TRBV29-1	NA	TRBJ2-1	TGCAGCGTTGAAGATCAGTTCACACAGTCCTACAATGAGCAGTTCTTC	CSVEDQFTQSYNEQFF
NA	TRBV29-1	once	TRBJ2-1	TGCAGCGGAGGTGGGGGGGCGGAGAATGAGCAGTTCTTC	CSGGGGAENEQFF
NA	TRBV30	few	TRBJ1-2	TGTGCCTGGAGTCGACAGTCTAACTATGGCTACACCTTC	CAWSRQSNYGYTF
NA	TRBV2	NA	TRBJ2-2	TGTGCCAGCAGTGAAGGGGGAATGACGAACACCGGGGAGCTGTTTTTT	CASSEGGMTNTGELFF